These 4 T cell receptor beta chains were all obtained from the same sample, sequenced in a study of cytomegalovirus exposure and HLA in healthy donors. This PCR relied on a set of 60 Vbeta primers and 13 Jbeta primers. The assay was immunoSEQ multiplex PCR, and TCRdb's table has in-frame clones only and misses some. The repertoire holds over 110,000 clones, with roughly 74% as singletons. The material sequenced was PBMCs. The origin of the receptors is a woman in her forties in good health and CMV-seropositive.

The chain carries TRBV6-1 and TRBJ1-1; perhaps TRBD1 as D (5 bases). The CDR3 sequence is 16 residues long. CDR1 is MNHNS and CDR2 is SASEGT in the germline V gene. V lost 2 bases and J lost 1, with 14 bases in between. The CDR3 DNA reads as TGTGCCAGCAGTGAATGGGCAGGGAAGACGAACACTGAAGCTTTCTTT. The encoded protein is CASSEWAGKTNTEAFF.

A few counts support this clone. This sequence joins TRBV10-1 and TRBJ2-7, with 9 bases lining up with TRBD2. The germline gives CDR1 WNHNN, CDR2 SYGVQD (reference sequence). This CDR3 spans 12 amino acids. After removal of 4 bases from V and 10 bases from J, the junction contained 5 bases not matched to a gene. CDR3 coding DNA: TGCGCCAGCAGTGGGACTAGCGAAAGACAGTACTTC. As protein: CASSGTSERQYF.

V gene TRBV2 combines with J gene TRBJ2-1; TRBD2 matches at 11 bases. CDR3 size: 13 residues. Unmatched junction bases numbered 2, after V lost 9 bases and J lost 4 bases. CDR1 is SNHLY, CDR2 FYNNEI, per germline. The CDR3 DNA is TGTGCCAGGGGGACTAGCGGTTACAATGAGCAGTTCTTC. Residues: CARGTSGYNEQFF.

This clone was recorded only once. CDR3 coding DNA: TGTGCCAGCAGCAAAGTAGGACTAGCGGGAGGGCGAACTCCTCACGAGCAGTACTTC. Translated, it gives CASSKVGLAGGRTPHEQYF. The chain joins TRBV27 to TRBJ2-7; 15 bases line up with TRBD2. CDR1 is MNHEY, CDR2 SMNVEV, per germline (reference sequence). V trimming: 6 bases; J trimming: 5 bases; junction bases outside the gene matches: 17. The CDR3 has 19 residues.